What follows are 8 T cell receptor beta chains derived from one specimen sequenced in a study of cytomegalovirus exposure and HLA in healthy donors. With 60 Vbeta and 13 Jbeta primers, the PCR was carried out. Here immunoSEQ multiplex PCR was the method, and the copy in TCRdb shows in-frame clones only, minus some. The data contain about 200,000 clones, roughly 90% of them seen just once; the ten biggest clones take up roughly 0.33%. The sequenced sample was PBMCs. The receptors originated from a woman aged 25 to 45 in good health and CMV-seronegative.

The gene calls are TRBV7-9 and TRBJ2-1, with 8 nucleotides matching TRBD2. Germline CDR1 and CDR2: SEHNR and FQNEAQ (reference sequence). This CDR3 region has 17 residues. Trimming took 2 bases from V and 5 from J; bases not matched to a gene: 11. The CDR3 reads CASSLPPSGTRDNEQFF. CDR3 coding DNA: TGTGCCAGCAGCTTACCCCCGTCCGGGACTAGAGACAATGAGCAGTTCTTC.

The chain links TRBV6-5 to TRBJ2-7; D perhaps matches TRBD2 (5 bases). Germline assignment: CDR1 MNHEY and CDR2 SVGAGI. V was pared by 5 bases and J by 0 bases, with 14 bases between. This CDR3 region has 15 residues. The CDR3 DNA sequence: TGTGCCAGCAGTCCCCAACTAGGAAGCTCCTACGAGCAGTACTTC. It specifies CASSPQLGSSYEQYF.

This chain connects TRBV30 to TRBJ2-7, with 7 bases fitting TRBD2. From germline, CDR1 is GTSNPN and CDR2 SVGIG (reference sequence). The CDR3 has 13 residues. V gave up 0 bases and J gave up 7 bases; unmatched junction bases: 6. The CDR3 DNA reads TGTGCCTGGAGTGTTAGAGCGGGGAGGGAGCAGTACTTC. Amino acids: CAWSVRAGREQYF.

The chain joins TRBV14 to TRBJ2-2; no definite D call. Germline V gene lookup returns CDR1 SGHDN and CDR2 FVKESK. V was trimmed by 1 base and J by 0 bases, leaving 9 bases between them. The CDR3 is 16 amino acids. This chain's CDR3 is CASSQAHLANTGELFF. The CDR3 DNA reads TGTGCCAGCAGCCAAGCGCATCTAGCGAACACCGGGGAGCTGTTTTTT.

V is TRBV7-8 and J is TRBJ1-2; D possibly corresponds to TRBD1 (6 bases). The V end lost 5 bases, the J end lost 7 bases, and 26 bases lay between the germline ends. The germline CDR1 and CDR2 sequences are SGHVS and FQNEAQ. The CDR3 is made up of 17 amino acids. CDR3 bases: TGTGCCAGCAGCCAGCGGGGGATAACAGGGCCCACAGCTGGCTACACCTTC. Protein product: CASSQRGITGPTAGYTF.

The V call is TRBV28, the J call TRBJ2-1; TRBD2 matches 8 bases. The CDR3 runs to 16 residues. V lost 7 bases and J lost 0; bases outside the gene matches: 8. Germline V gene sequence: CDR1 MDHEN, CDR2 SYDVKM. Here the CDR3 reads CASTSVGTSSYNEQFF. CDR3 coding DNA: TGTGCCAGCACATCCGTAGGGACTAGCTCCTACAATGAGCAGTTCTTC.

The CDR3 DNA reads as TGTGCCAGCAGCTCTCCGGGGATCTCTGGAAACACCATATATTTT. It translates to CASSSPGISGNTIYF. The chain links TRBV5-4 to TRBJ1-3; D call uncertain. V was trimmed by 3 bases and J by 0 bases, leaving 10 bases between them. This CDR3 has 15 residues. Looked up from germline, CDR1 is SGHNT and CDR2 is YYREEE (reference sequence).

This clone was picked up one time. This sequence joins TRBV28 and TRBJ2-5; 8 nucleotides match TRBD2. The J call may be incorrect, as the DNA end agrees better with TRBJ2-7. The CDR3 is 13 residues long. The germline gives CDR1 MDHEN, CDR2 SYDVKM. The DNA of the CDR3 is TGTGCCAGCAGTGGGACTAGTATTGCCGAGCAGTACTTC. Translating gives CASSGTSIAEQYF.